This T cell receptor (beta chain) was documented in a study of T cell responses to AZD1222 COVID-19 vaccine. Findings of the study overall: Most donors were white British, females outnumbered males, and clonal diversity was possibly underestimated.

The ends lost 1 base at V and 8 bases at J; junction bases unmatched: 9. Germline values: CDR1 MGHRA, CDR2 YSYEKL. The CDR3 consists of 17 residues. The method was immunoSEQ multiplex PCR; TCRdb's version includes in-frame clones alone and lacks a portion of them. The table records some 94,000 clones, around 90% of them present only once. As for this clone: Its antigen remains unidentified.

The sequence was collected from an adult in good health. This material consisted of peripheral blood, taken on day 0 of AZD1222 vaccination. The V gene is TRBV4-1, the J gene TRBJ2-1; 12 bases map to TRBD2. The CDR3 loop is CASSQGPSSGGGHEQFF. In nucleotides, the CDR3 is TGCGCCAGCAGCCAAGGTCCCTCTAGCGGGGGGGGACATGAGCAGTTCTTC.